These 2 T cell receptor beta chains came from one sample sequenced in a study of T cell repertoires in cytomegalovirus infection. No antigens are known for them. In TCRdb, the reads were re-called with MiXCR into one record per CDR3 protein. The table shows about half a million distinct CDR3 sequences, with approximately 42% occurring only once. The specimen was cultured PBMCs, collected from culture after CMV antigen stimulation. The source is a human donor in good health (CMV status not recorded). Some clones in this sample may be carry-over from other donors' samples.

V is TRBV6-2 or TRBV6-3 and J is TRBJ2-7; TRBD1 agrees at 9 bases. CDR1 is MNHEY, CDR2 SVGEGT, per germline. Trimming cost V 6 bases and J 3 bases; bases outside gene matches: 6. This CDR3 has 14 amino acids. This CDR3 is CASSRDRVIYEQYF. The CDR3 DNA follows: TGTGCCAGCAGCCGGGACAGGGTAATCTACGAGCAGTACTTC.

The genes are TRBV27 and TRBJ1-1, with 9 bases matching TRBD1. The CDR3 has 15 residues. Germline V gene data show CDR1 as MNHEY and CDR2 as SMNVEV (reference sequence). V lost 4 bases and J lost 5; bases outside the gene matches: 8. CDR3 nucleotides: TGTGCCAGCAGTTCATACAGGGGGCCGGGTACTGAAGCTTTCTTT. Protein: CASSSYRGPGTEAFF.